This T cell receptor (beta chain) was recorded in a study of CD8+ T cells in alopecia areata. Overall study context: The protocol delivered tofacitinib for 6 to 18 months, then withdrew it for 6 months.

Germline CDR1 reads SGHDT; CDR2 reads YYEEEE. V was trimmed by 4 bases and J by 3 bases, leaving 14 bases between them. The CDR3 is made up of 14 amino acids. Study-level points and caveats: There were also resident alphabeta T cells of normal skin sequenced in scalp samples. Higher clonality was seen in lesional scalp than in normal scalp, especially in alopecia totalis/universalis.

The investigators collected lesional scalp punch biopsies and peripheral blood from alopecia areata patients. Notes on this clone: Its antigen is unknown.

RNA, once extracted, was reverse transcribed into cDNA for use as the sequencing template. The assay was immunoSEQ multiplex PCR, and TCRdb's table has in-frame clones only and misses some. The sample lists 150,000 or so clones, about 53% occurring once. The gene calls are TRBV5-6 and TRBJ2-7; possibly TRBD1 for D (6 bases). This specimen consisted of CD8+ T cells sorted from blood, obtained at week 0. This sequence was found in a human donor with alopecia areata. The CDR3 region is CASSLNRELYEQYF. The CDR3 DNA reads as TGTGCCAGCAGCCTGAACAGGGAACTCTACGAGCAGTACTTC.